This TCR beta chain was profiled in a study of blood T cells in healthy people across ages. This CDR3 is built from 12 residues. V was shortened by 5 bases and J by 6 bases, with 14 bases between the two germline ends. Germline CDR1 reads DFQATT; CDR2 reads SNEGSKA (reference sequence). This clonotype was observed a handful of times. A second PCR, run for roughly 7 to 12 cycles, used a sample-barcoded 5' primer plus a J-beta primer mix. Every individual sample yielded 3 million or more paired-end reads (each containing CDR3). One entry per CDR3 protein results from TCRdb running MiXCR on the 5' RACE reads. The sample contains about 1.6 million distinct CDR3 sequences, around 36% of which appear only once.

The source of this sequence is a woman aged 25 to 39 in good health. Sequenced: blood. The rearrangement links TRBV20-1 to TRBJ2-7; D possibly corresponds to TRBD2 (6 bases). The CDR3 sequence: CSAGPFGGEQYF. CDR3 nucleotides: TGCAGTGCTGGACCCTTCGGGGGCGAGCAGTACTTC.